The sequence of this TCR beta chain was determined in a study of T cell repertoires in cytomegalovirus infection (dated 2019 in TCRdb). Regarding the study in general: Donor HLA type was relevant to the analysis, because carriage of CMV infection together with the matching HLA type was indicated by public TCR beta signatures.

This clonotype showed up just a few times. No cognate antigen has been identified for it. No per-base quality is available; no much larger clone lies one base away. V is clipped by 2 bases and J by 0 bases, and the sequence between their germline boundaries is 8 bases long. The CDR3 spans 14 residues, from the cysteine through the phenylalanine. Just CDR3 DNA is preserved here, 42 bases in frame from base 1. Via the germline V gene, CDR1 is MDHEN and CDR2 SYDVKM. Sequenced on an Illumina HiSeq 1500. Starting from the raw public reads, TCRdb applied fastp trimming at Q25, assembled clones with MiXCR and retained in-frame beta chains. Records with the same CDR3 protein are collapsed into one entry carrying the most frequent genes and DNA. This sample has 290,000 or so distinct CDR3 sequences in its table, and about 25% of those were observed once. The top ten clones comprise around 14% of the sample. Findings and caveats that apply to the study as a whole: The ex vivo response was dominated by HLA-C-restricted CMV-specific TCR beta clonotypes, which also provided the single most frequent clonotype in two of eight donors. Cumulative frequency of public TCR beta family members discriminated carriers of CMV infection plus the relevant HLA type in this cohort and an independent approximately 350-donor cohort.

The sample comprised PBMCs. The chain was built from TRBV28 and TRBJ2-7, with the D gene too uncertain to name. This receptor was obtained from a human donor in good health (CMV status not recorded). Some clones in this sample may be carry-over from other donors' samples. The DNA sequence reads TGTGCCAGCAGTTTAAGGGTCATCTCCTACGAGCAGTACTTC. Its protein is CASSLRVISYEQYF.